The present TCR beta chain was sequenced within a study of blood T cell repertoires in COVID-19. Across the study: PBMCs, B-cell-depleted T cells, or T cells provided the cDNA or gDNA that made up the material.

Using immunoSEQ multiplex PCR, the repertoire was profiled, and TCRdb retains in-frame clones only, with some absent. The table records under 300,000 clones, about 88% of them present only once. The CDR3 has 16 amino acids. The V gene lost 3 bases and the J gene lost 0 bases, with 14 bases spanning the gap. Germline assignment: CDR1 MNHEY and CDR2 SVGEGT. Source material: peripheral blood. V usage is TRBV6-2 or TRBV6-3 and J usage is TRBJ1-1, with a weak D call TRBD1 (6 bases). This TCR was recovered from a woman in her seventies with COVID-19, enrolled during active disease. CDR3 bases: TGTGCCAGCAGTTATGCCAGGGGTAAAATGAACACTGAAGCTTTCTTT. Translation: CASSYARGKMNTEAFF.